This T cell receptor (beta chain) was captured by sequencing in a study of beta chain features in type 1 diabetes. With 2 bases removed from V and 4 bases from J, the gap between germline ends came to 15 bases. The CDR3 totals 16 residues. Germline CDR1 and CDR2: MNHEY and SVGAGI. A sort by CD45RO/CCR7/CD25/CD127/CD95/CD27 yielded CD4+ naive, central memory, regulatory and stem cell-like memory cells. Investigators reverse transcribed all isolated RNA, so they sequenced expressed TCRB transcripts. Libraries were prepared by immunoSEQ multiplex PCR; TCRdb keeps only in-frame clonotypes and omits some of them. The sample lists roughly 610,000 clones, 15% occurring once.

This chain links TRBV6-5 with TRBJ2-1; no reliable D call. Sequenced sample: naive CD4+ T cells from blood. This clonotype was obtained from a man between 18 and 35 years old in good health. The CDR3 nucleotides are TGTGCCAGCAGTTACGATAGTAGCCCTGTGTACAATGAGCAGTTCTTC. Residues: CASSYDSSPVYNEQFF.